These 19 T cell receptor beta chains originate from one sample sequenced in a study of CD8+ T cells in alopecia areata. Isolated RNA was reverse transcribed into cDNA used as the sequencing template. Sequencing was performed with immunoSEQ multiplex PCR; in TCRdb, only in-frame clones are kept and a portion is missing. The sample includes approximately 120,000 clones, approximately 57% seen only once; the top ten take around 5.7%. Treatment noted: oral pan-JAK inhibitor, 5-10 mg twice daily. The sequencing used CD4+ T cells sorted from blood, collected at week 4, from a patient treated with tofacitinib. Receptor source: a human donor with alopecia areata.

V is TRBV6-6 and J is TRBJ2-7; D is perhaps TRBD1 (6 bases). Trimming stripped 6 bases from V and 3 bases from J, with 9 bases between. CDR1 MNHNY and CDR2 SVGAGI come from the germline V gene (reference sequence). CDR3 size: 12 residues. The CDR3 region has the DNA TGTGCCAGCAGCATACAGGGCTACGAGCAGTACTTC. Protein: CASSIQGYEQYF.

This clone has a single count. This chain uses TRBV19 with TRBJ2-1; 12 nucleotides agree with TRBD2. This CDR3 spans 17 amino acids. V was clipped by 4 bases and J by 4 bases; unmatched bases: 8. CDR1 is LNHDA and CDR2 is SQIVND in the germline V gene (reference sequence). The CDR3 region is CASSTRLAGEWYNEQFF. The DNA of the CDR3 is TGTGCCAGTAGTACGAGACTAGCGGGAGAATGGTACAATGAGCAGTTCTTC. The variable domain in full, with the rest retrieved from reference TRBV19 and TRBJ2-1, is DGGITQSPKYLFRKEGQNVTLSCEQNLNHDAMYWYRQDPGQGLRLIYYSQIVNDFQKGDIAEGYSVSREKKESFPLTVTSAQKNPTAFYLCASSTRLAGEWYNEQFFGPGTRLTVL.

The chain joins TRBV2 to TRBJ2-5; a weak D match, TRBD2 (6 bases). The CDR3 spans 14 residues. Trimming removed 4 bases from V and 5 bases from J, with 14 bases in between. Per germline, CDR1 SNHLY and CDR2 FYNNEI. Here the CDR3 reads CASSGGHGGETQYF. CDR3 in DNA: TGTGCCAGCAGTGGGGGCCACGGAGGGGAGACCCAGTACTTC.

With respect to this clone: At the DNA level, this CDR3 is encoded by other sequences in the same sample as well. The V gene is TRBV5-1, the J gene TRBJ2-5; 7 nucleotides line up with TRBD1. The germline CDR1 and CDR2 sequences are SGHRS and YFSETQ. Trimming removed 2 bases from V and 2 bases from J; junction bases left unmatched: 0. The CDR3 is made up of 13 amino acids. CDR3 in amino acids: CASSFRGQETQYF. CDR3 DNA sequence: TGCGCCAGCAGCTTCAGGGGGCAAGAGACCCAGTACTTC.

This chain links TRBV20-1 with TRBJ2-5; D remains unclear. V lost 2 bases and J 5 bases, leaving 3 bases between the germline ends. CDR1 and CDR2 (germline): DFQATT, SNEGSKA (reference sequence). CDR3 length: 10 amino acids. Written as DNA, the CDR3 is TGCAGTGCTAGATCGGAGACCCAGTACTTC. It codes for CSARSETQYF.

This clone was found a few times. The chain is built from TRBV5-1 and TRBJ2-2; D unclear. The V end lost 0 bases, the J end lost 7 bases, and 4 bases lay between the germline ends. CDR1 is SGHRS and CDR2 is YFSETQ in the germline V gene. CDR3 size: 12 residues. CDR3: CASSLEYGELFF. CDR3 sequence (DNA): TGCGCCAGCAGCTTGGAGTACGGGGAGCTGTTTTTT.

This clone has only a few counts. The chain combines TRBV27 with TRBJ2-3, with TRBD2 matching over 11 bases. The CDR3 consists of 14 residues. V shed 9 bases, J shed 2 bases, and the junction held 4 bases outside the gene matches. Germline V gene sequence: CDR1 MNHEY, CDR2 SMNVEV (reference sequence). CDR3 protein: CASGTSGVTDTQYF. The DNA of the CDR3 is TGTGCCAGTGGGACTAGCGGCGTCACAGATACGCAGTATTTT.

This rearrangement joins TRBV30 to TRBJ2-3; 7 bases line up with TRBD1. Germline V gene lookup returns CDR1 GTSNPN and CDR2 SVGIG (reference sequence). The CDR3 consists of 16 residues. The V and J ends lost 3 bases and 2 bases, in that order; junction bases with no gene match: 11. The CDR3 DNA reads as TGTGCCTGGAGCCCAAGGGGCAGGGGGAACACAGATACGCAGTATTTT. It yields the protein CAWSPRGRGNTDTQYF. The variable domain in full, completed from reference TRBV30 and TRBJ2-3, reads SQTIHQWPATLVQPVGSPLSLECTVEGTSNPNLYWYRQAAGRGLQLLFYSVGIGQISSEVPQNLSASRPQDRQFILSSKKLLLSDSGFYLCAWSPRGRGNTDTQYFGPGTRLTVL.

The V call is TRBV29-1, the J call TRBJ2-7; the D is unclear. Germline V gene sequence: CDR1 SQVTM, CDR2 ANQGSEA. Between the trimmed V and J ends, which lost 8 bases and 0 bases, there was a span of 8 bases. There are 11 residues in the CDR3. The CDR3, as DNA: TGCAGCTTTCGGACCTCCTACGAGCAGTACTTC. It is translated as CSFRTSYEQYF.

The J gene is TRBJ2-1, the V gene TRBV11-1; D tentatively fits TRBD1 or TRBD2 (5 bases each). The CDR3 runs to 16 residues. Germline V gene data show CDR1 as SGHAT and CDR2 as FQDESV (reference sequence). V gave up 5 bases and J gave up 0 bases, with 14 bases separating them. In nucleotides, the CDR3 is TGTGCCAGCAGCGCAAGGGACCCCCACTCCTACAATGAGCAGTTCTTC. It yields the protein CASSARDPHSYNEQFF.

The rearrangement links TRBV6-1 to TRBJ2-3; D ambiguous. The CDR3 covers 14 residues. The V gene's germline CDR1 is MNHNS and CDR2 SASEGT. The V end was cut by 7 bases, the J end by 0 bases, with 11 bases between. CDR3 residues: CASNHPASTDTQYF. The DNA for the CDR3 is TGTGCCAGCAACCACCCTGCTAGCACAGATACGCAGTATTTT.

This clone has only a few counts. This chain uses TRBV30 with TRBJ2-5; 8 bases align to TRBD1. The V gene end was trimmed by 2 bases and the J gene end by 1 base; junction bases not matched to a gene: 6. The CDR3 has 15 amino acids. Germline V gives CDR1 GTSNPN, CDR2 SVGIG (reference sequence). This chain's CDR3 is CAWSTRTGSQETQYF. The CDR3 DNA is TGTGCCTGGAGTACCCGGACAGGGAGCCAAGAGACCCAGTACTTC.

J is TRBJ2-1 and V is TRBV4-1; D ambiguous. The CDR3 is made up of 13 amino acids. Looked up from germline, CDR1 is MGHRA and CDR2 is YSYEKL. With 0 bases removed from V and 7 bases from J, the gap between germline ends came to 7 bases. CDR3 region: CASSQDLWNEQFF. In DNA, the CDR3 is TGCGCCAGCAGCCAAGATCTGTGGAATGAGCAGTTCTTC.

In nucleotides, the CDR3 is TGCAGCGTTGTAAGGGGGGCCTGGGAGACCCAGTACTTC. This sequence encodes CSVVRGAWETQYF. The chain joins TRBV29-1 to TRBJ2-5; either TRBD1 or TRBD2 may supply D (6 bases each). Trimming removed 4 bases at V and 5 bases at J, with 14 bases between. Germline CDR1 reads SQVTM; CDR2 reads ANQGSEA. There are 13 residues in the CDR3. The variable domain in full, completed from reference TRBV29-1 and TRBJ2-5, reads SAVISQKPSRDICQRGTSLTIQCQVDSQVTMMFWYRQQPGQSLTLIATANQGSEATYESGFVIDKFPISRPNLTFSTLTVSNMSPEDSSIYLCSVVRGAWETQYFGPGTRLLVL.

This clone was observed a handful of times. The chain employs TRBV5-1 and TRBJ1-2; maybe TRBD1 (6 bases). V dropped 4 bases and J dropped 6 bases, with 13 bases sitting between them. Germline V gene data show CDR1 as SGHRS and CDR2 as YFSETQ. The CDR3 loop spans 13 amino acids. CDR3 in amino acids: CASSPSTGNGYTF. Here the CDR3 DNA reads TGCGCCAGCAGCCCGTCGACAGGAAATGGCTACACCTTC.

V is TRBV5-1 and J is TRBJ2-5, with D tentatively TRBD1 or TRBD2 (5 bases each). V was trimmed by 5 bases and J by 5 bases, leaving 19 bases between them. CDR3 length equals 15 residues. CDR1 is SGHRS and CDR2 is YFSETQ in the germline V gene. This CDR3 reads CASSTPGTAGETQYF. The CDR3 DNA is TGCGCCAGCAGTACACCGGGGACGGCTGGGGAGACCCAGTACTTC. Full variable domain (missing parts from reference TRBV5-1 and TRBJ2-5): KAGVTQTPRYLIKTRGQQVTLSCSPISGHRSVSWYQQTPGQGLQFLFEYFSETQRNKGNFPGRFSGRQFSNSRSEMNVSTLELGDSALYLCASSTPGTAGETQYFGPGTRLLVL.

The rearrangement links TRBV15 to TRBJ2-2, with a weak D call TRBD2 (6 bases). Per the germline V gene, CDR1 is LNHNV and CDR2 is YYDKDF (reference sequence). This CDR3 is 17 amino acids long. V lost 1 base to trimming and J lost 1 base, with 13 bases between them. The CDR3 loop reads CATSRAYGGVNTGELFF. The CDR3 DNA is TGTGCCACCAGCAGAGCATACGGGGGAGTGAACACCGGGGAGCTGTTTTTT.

The chain has TRBV5-1 and TRBJ2-3; D is tentatively TRBD1 or TRBD2 (5 bases each). In germline, CDR1 is SGHRS, CDR2 YFSETQ. This CDR3 comprises 13 residues. Trimming cost V 4 bases and J 9 bases, with 15 bases left between them. The CDR3 protein is CASSGGSGPTQYF. CDR3 nucleotide sequence: TGCGCCAGCAGCGGCGGATCGGGACCCACGCAGTATTTT.

The rearrangement joins TRBV9 to TRBJ2-1, with 11 bases aligning to TRBD2. This CDR3 has 16 amino acids. The junction had 6 bases not matched to a gene; V was cut back by 3 bases and J by 4 bases. Per the germline V gene, CDR1 is SGDLS and CDR2 is YYNGEE. The CDR3 here is CASSEGLAAFYNEQFF. In nucleotides, the CDR3 is TGTGCCAGCAGCGAGGGACTAGCGGCCTTTTACAATGAGCAGTTCTTC.